The 31 T cell receptor beta chains below come from one sample, sequenced in a study of Graves' ophthalmopathy and Graves' hyperthyroidism (dated by TCRdb to the late 2010s). The instrument was an Illumina HiSeq 2000. TCR beta CDR3 regions were amplified from RNA transcripts for repertoire sequencing. A first-round RT-PCR used HTBI primers with the Qiagen OneStep RT-PCR kit, followed by a second-round multiplex PCR, size selection and purification. TCRdb ran its own pipeline on the public reads, namely fastp trimming at Q25 and MiXCR clone calling, and kept in-frame beta chains. For every CDR3 protein sequence, its rows merge into one entry that carries the most common genes and DNA. The sample table contains around 170,000 distinct CDR3 sequences; only one count was recorded for approximately 38% of them. 4.5% to 6% of the sample is taken by the ten largest. Specimen: peripheral blood. The receptors originated from a woman aged 40 to 50 with Graves' ophthalmopathy. Donor details come from another sample of the same person, matched by shared clones.

The V and J genes are TRBV12-3 or TRBV12-4 and TRBJ2-7; TRBD1 aligns across 10 bases. This CDR3 has 17 amino acids. Trimming removed 5 bases from V and 3 bases from J; junction bases left unmatched: 13. The CDR3 sequence: CASSHIPGQGMNYEQYF. For the CDR3, the DNA is TGTGCCAGCAGTCATATACCGGGACAGGGGATGAACTACGAGCAGTACTTC.

This chain connects TRBV28 to TRBJ2-7; TRBD1 aligns across 7 bases. The CDR3 runs 16 residues. CDR1 and CDR2 from the germline V gene are MDHEN and SYDVKM. V shed 6 bases and J 1 base; nucleotides not matched to a gene: 12. This chain's CDR3 is CASSLAPGQISYEQYF. CDR3 nucleotide sequence: TGTGCCAGCAGCTTGGCCCCGGGACAGATTTCCTACGAGCAGTACTTC.

V and J are TRBV28 and TRBJ2-7; D is possibly TRBD1 (6 bases). The CDR3 contains 15 residues. CDR1 and CDR2 from the germline V gene are MDHEN and SYDVKM. V was cut by 5 bases and J by 4 bases, with 18 bases left in between. CDR3 protein: CASSPRDGTTYEQYF. The CDR3 DNA reads as TGTGCCAGCAGTCCCCGGGACGGGACAACGTACGAGCAGTACTTC.

This clonotype appeared many times. The rearrangement uses TRBV6-5 and TRBJ1-2; D gene unclear. The CDR3 contains 12 residues. The germline CDR1 and CDR2 sequences are MNHEY and SVGAGI. V shed 5 bases and J shed 1 base, with 5 bases lying between them. This chain's CDR3 is CASSQSNYGYTF. The CDR3 DNA follows: TGTGCCAGCAGTCAGAGTAACTATGGCTACACCTTC.

The chain carries TRBV10-3 and TRBJ2-5; TRBD1 might be the D (5 bases). There are 14 residues in the CDR3. In germline, CDR1 is ENHRY, CDR2 SYGVKD. V lost 3 bases and J 3 bases, leaving 11 bases between the germline ends. CDR3 DNA: TGTGCCATCAGTGATGGTGTAGGGGAAGAGACCCAGTACTTC. It translates to CAISDGVGEETQYF.

This clonotype was picked up many times. V is TRBV20-1 and J is TRBJ1-1; 7 nucleotides match TRBD1. CDR1 is DFQATT and CDR2 is SNEGSKA in the germline V gene (reference sequence). V shed 2 bases and J 1 base; nucleotides not matched to a gene: 7. The CDR3 has 15 amino acids. Here the CDR3 reads CSARPTGVTNTEAFF. The CDR3 coding sequence is TGCAGTGCTAGACCAACAGGGGTGACGAACACTGAAGCTTTCTTT.

The chain is built from TRBV24-1 and TRBJ1-1; D might be TRBD1 (5 bases). CDR1 is KGHDR, CDR2 SFDVKD, per germline. This CDR3 has 13 residues. Trimming removed 6 bases from V and 3 bases from J, with 10 bases in between. The CDR3 sequence is CATSLGPYTEAFF. The CDR3 DNA follows: TGTGCCACCAGTCTGGGGCCGTACACTGAAGCTTTCTTT.

This clonotype was observed at least ten times. The chain has TRBV11-1 and TRBJ2-5, with a weak D call TRBD2 (6 bases). The germline V gene has CDR1 SGHAT and CDR2 FQDESV (reference sequence). Trimming removed 2 bases from V and 5 bases from J, with 12 bases in between. The CDR3 loop spans 14 amino acids. This CDR3 reads CASSLRESLETQYF. DNA for the CDR3: TGTGCCAGCAGCTTACGGGAGTCGCTGGAGACCCAGTACTTC.

The V gene is TRBV24-1, the J gene TRBJ1-2; the D is unclear. This CDR3 has 13 residues. V was trimmed by 3 bases and J by 3 bases, leaving 7 bases between them. The germline V gene has CDR1 KGHDR and CDR2 SFDVKD. The CDR3 here is CATSDPGHYGYTF. The CDR3 bases are TGTGCCACCAGTGATCCGGGCCACTATGGCTACACCTTC.

In its sample, this clonotype was seen many times. V usage is TRBV5-1 and J usage is TRBJ2-7; 7 nucleotides line up with TRBD1. Germline loops: CDR1 SGHRS, CDR2 YFSETQ. Losses at the gene ends were 4 bases for V and 3 bases for J; bases not matched to a gene: 10. CDR3 length: 15 residues. The CDR3 sequence: CASSSMTGNIYEQYF. CDR3 DNA: TGCGCCAGCAGCAGCATGACAGGGAACATCTACGAGCAGTACTTC.

This clonotype has just a few counts. The chain couples TRBV6-1 to TRBJ1-1, with 10 bases fitting TRBD1. The CDR3 loop spans 17 amino acids. Germline CDR1 MNHNS, CDR2 SASEGT. Trimming at V came to 8 bases and at J to 4 bases, leaving 16 bases not matched to a gene. The CDR3 is CASSRGGLGQGGTEAFF. CDR3 bases: TGTGCCAGCTCGCGGGGAGGGTTAGGACAGGGGGGCACTGAAGCTTTCTTT.

This clonotype occurred many times. This sequence joins TRBV4-1 and TRBJ2-7; TRBD1 matches at 9 bases. Germline CDR1 reads MGHRA; CDR2 reads YSYEKL. The V segment lost 4 bases and the J segment 4 bases; nucleotides outside the gene matches: 14. The CDR3 is made up of 17 amino acids. The CDR3, as DNA: TGCGCCAGCAGCCGGGTGGGAGTGGAGACAGGGGGTTACGAGCAGTACTTC. Residues: CASSRVGVETGGYEQYF.

The chain couples TRBV28 to TRBJ1-2; TRBD1 is a possible D gene (6 bases). CDR1 and CDR2 from the germline V gene are MDHEN and SYDVKM. V was clipped by 3 bases and J by 7 bases, with 15 bases between them. This CDR3 comprises 14 residues. DNA of the CDR3: TGTGCCAGCAGTTTTCACAGGGAGGGTCCTGGCTACACCTTC. This encodes CASSFHREGPGYTF.

This clonotype was recorded at least ten times. The J gene is TRBJ1-6, the V gene TRBV12-3 or TRBV12-4, with a tentative D call TRBD1 (6 bases). V dropped 2 bases and J dropped 7 bases, with 12 bases sitting between them. The CDR3 has 15 residues. CDR3 in DNA: TGTGCCAGCAGTTTAAGGGGGGCTGAAAATTCACCCCTCCACTTT. This gives the protein CASSLRGAENSPLHF.

The chain has TRBV6-5 and TRBJ1-1; 12 bases align to TRBD1. Trimming took 5 bases from V and 5 from J; bases not matched to a gene: 6. CDR3 size: 15 residues. Germline lookup yields CDR1 MNHEY and CDR2 SVGAGI. CDR3 bases: TGTGCCAGCAGTACTGGGACAGGGGGCCTTACTGAAGCTTTCTTT. Amino acid sequence: CASSTGTGGLTEAFF.

Ten or more counts support this clonotype. This chain links TRBV29-1 with TRBJ1-1; D is unresolved. The CDR3 runs to 16 residues. Trimming left V 3 bases short and J 1 base short, with 18 bases between. Germline CDR1 SQVTM, CDR2 ANQGSEA. CDR3 nucleotide sequence: TGCAGCGTTGACGACGAAACTCTATCCCAGAACACTGAAGCTTTCTTT. As protein: CSVDDETLSQNTEAFF.

Many counts were recorded for this clonotype. V usage is TRBV2 and J usage is TRBJ1-6, with D uncertain. The CDR3 runs to 14 residues. Germline CDR1 reads SNHLY; CDR2 reads FYNNEI. V lost 6 bases, J lost 7 bases, and 13 bases lay in between. The CDR3 nucleotides are TGTGCCAGCAGCCCGGAGCATCTAAATTCACCCCTCCACTTT. Translating gives CASSPEHLNSPLHF. The full variable domain, with the rest looked up from reference TRBV2 and TRBJ1-6, is EPEVTQTPSHQVTQMGQEVILRCVPISNHLYFYWYRQILGQKVEFLVSFYNNEISEKSEIFDDQFSVERPDGSNFTLKIRSTKLEDSAMYFCASSPEHLNSPLHFGNGTRLTVT.

This chain connects TRBV7-9 to TRBJ2-5; tentative D call: TRBD2 (6 bases). V shed 1 base and J shed 5 bases, with 14 bases lying between them. The CDR3 consists of 15 residues. CDR1 and CDR2 (germline): SEHNR, FQNEAQ (reference sequence). In DNA form, the CDR3 reads TGTGCCAGCAGCTTAGTTCTCCCTAGCGCGGAGACCCAGTACTTC. Protein: CASSLVLPSAETQYF. The variable domain in full, with the rest retrieved from reference TRBV7-9 and TRBJ2-5, is DTGVSQNPRHKITKRGQNVTFRCDPISEHNRLYWYRQTLGQGPEFLTYFQNEAQLEKSRLLSDRFSAERPKGSFSTLEIQRTEQGDSAMYLCASSLVLPSAETQYFGPGTRLLVL.

In this sample, this clonotype turned up many times. CDR3 amino acids: CASSHLTSYEQYF. CDR3 nucleotides: TGTGCCAGCAGCCACCTCACCTCCTACGAGCAGTACTTC. The chain recombines TRBV28 with TRBJ2-7; D is uncertain. The CDR3 sequence is 13 residues long. V lost 6 bases, J lost 0 bases, and 9 bases lay in between. CDR1 and CDR2 from the germline V gene are MDHEN and SYDVKM. The variable domain in full, completed from reference TRBV28 and TRBJ2-7, reads DVKVTQSSRYLVKRTGEKVFLECVQDMDHENMFWYRQDPGLGLRLIYFSYDVKMKEKGDIPEGYSVSREKKERFSLILESASTNQTSMYLCASSHLTSYEQYFGPGTRLTVT.

The table lists this clonotype with many counts. Since a much larger clone is just one base distant, this may be a read error. The CDR3 DNA reads as TGCAGCGTTGTGGACAGGGGTAACCAAGAGACCCAGCACTTC. This encodes CSVVDRGNQETQHF. The genes are TRBV29-1 and TRBJ2-5; 9 positions agree with TRBD1. This CDR3 contains 14 residues. CDR1 and CDR2 (germline): SQVTM, ANQGSEA.

In nucleotides, the CDR3 is TGTGCCAGCAGCTTAGACTTGGTGGTTTCACCCCTCCACTTT. Translated: CASSLDLVVSPLHF. The chain carries TRBV7-2 and TRBJ1-6; D remains unclear. The CDR3 spans 14 residues. Germline V CDR1 and CDR2: SGHTA, FQGNSA. Trimming pared 1 base from V and 9 bases from J, leaving 10 bases between.

The chain employs TRBV24-1 and TRBJ2-2; D not certain. The CDR3 length is 14 residues. CDR1 and CDR2 (germline): KGHDR, SFDVKD. The ends were cut back, 4 bases at V and 6 bases at J, with 11 bases in the middle. CDR3 nucleotide sequence: TGTGCCACCAGTGAATCAACCCTCCCCGGGGAGCTGTTTTTT. Encoded protein: CATSESTLPGELFF.

This clonotype was seen a handful of times. The chain uses TRBV6-1 and TRBJ1-5; tentatively, D is TRBD1 (5 bases). The CDR3 is 13 residues long. Germline lookup yields CDR1 MNHNS and CDR2 SASEGT. Trimming shortened V by 8 bases and J by 4 bases, and 12 bases separated the two germline ends. CDR3 sequence: CASVKGINQPQHF. CDR3 sequence (DNA): TGTGCCAGCGTAAAGGGGATTAATCAGCCCCAGCATTTT.

The J gene is TRBJ2-2, the V gene TRBV6-5; D ambiguous. This CDR3 spans 14 amino acids. In germline, CDR1 is MNHEY, CDR2 SVGAGI. The V end was cut by 0 bases, the J end by 4 bases, with 6 bases between. CDR3 nucleotides: TGTGCCAGCAGTTACTCTGGTGGCACCGGGGAGCTGTTTTTT. Translated, it gives CASSYSGGTGELFF.

The J gene is TRBJ2-5, the V gene TRBV6-2 or TRBV6-3; 10 bases line up with TRBD2. The CDR3 sequence is 14 residues long. The V and J ends lost 2 bases and 5 bases, in that order; junction bases with no gene match: 2. Germline CDR1 is MNHEY and CDR2 is SVGEGT. The CDR3 DNA follows: TGTGCCAGCAGTTACATTAGCGGGAGGGAGACCCAGTACTTC. Encoded protein: CASSYISGRETQYF.

This clonotype was observed many times. The V call is TRBV7-8, the J call TRBJ1-1; no clear D. This CDR3 region has 14 residues. Between the trimmed V and J ends, which lost 2 bases and 4 bases, there was a span of 11 bases. Germline values: CDR1 SGHVS, CDR2 FQNEAQ. The CDR3 sequence: CASSLSGIGTEAFF. As DNA, the CDR3 is TGTGCCAGCAGCTTAAGTGGTATCGGCACTGAAGCTTTCTTT.

This clonotype was found many times. The chain uses TRBV7-9 and TRBJ1-6; tentative D call: TRBD1 (6 bases). Trimming removed 5 bases at V and 8 bases at J, with 13 bases between. The CDR3 runs to 14 residues. CDR1 and CDR2 (germline): SEHNR, FQNEAQ (reference sequence). For the CDR3, the DNA is TGTGCCAGCAGCCCCGACAGGAGGGATTCACCCCTCCACTTT. Its protein is CASSPDRRDSPLHF.

The genes are TRBV6-5 and TRBJ1-5; 7 positions agree with TRBD1. Germline V lookup: CDR1 MNHEY, CDR2 SVGAGI. With V trimmed by 3 bases and J by 5 bases, 1 base remained unmatched. CDR3 size: 13 residues. The CDR3, as DNA: TGTGCCAGCAGTTATGACAGGGATCAGCCCCAGCATTTT. This gives the protein CASSYDRDQPQHF.

This clonotype was observed at least ten times. The chain employs TRBV30 and TRBJ1-2; no definite D call. Germline CDR1 and CDR2: GTSNPN and SVGIG (reference sequence). Trimming stripped 8 bases from V and 2 bases from J, with 15 bases between. The CDR3 consists of 13 residues. This chain's CDR3 is CAGNKADNYGYTF. The CDR3 region has the DNA TGTGCCGGGAACAAAGCGGACAACTATGGCTACACCTTC.

This clonotype was counted many times. The rearrangement links TRBV28 to TRBJ1-2; 7 nucleotides line up with TRBD1. V shed 6 bases and J 6 bases; nucleotides not matched to a gene: 7. Germline CDR1 is MDHEN and CDR2 is SYDVKM. This CDR3 region has 13 residues. The CDR3 nucleotides are TGTGCCAGCAGACGACAGGGCTCGGATGGCTACACCTTC. It translates to CASRRQGSDGYTF.

This chain uses TRBV10-1 with TRBJ2-2, with 9 bases lining up with TRBD2. Looked up from germline, CDR1 is WNHNN and CDR2 is SYGVQD (reference sequence). Trimming took 8 bases from V and 6 from J; bases not matched to a gene: 7. The CDR3 covers 14 residues. CDR3 bases: TGCGCCAGCGGGAGGAGCGGGAGGTCCGGGGAGCTGTTTTTT. Protein sequence: CASGRSGRSGELFF.